This TCR beta chain originates from a study of blood T cell repertoires in COVID-19. About the research overall: Italy, Spain and the United States were the sources of the convalescent and acute COVID-19 samples.

There are 14 residues in the CDR3. Trimming took 3 bases from V and 8 from J, leaving 16 bases between them. CDR1 is MDHEN, CDR2 SYDVKM, per germline. In the original workflow: Reference gene primer amplification in the assay estimated nucleated cell counts. Profiling relied on immunoSEQ multiplex PCR, and the TCRdb table lists in-frame clones only, not all of them. That table is the source of V, J and clone size, and D and trimming were worked out from the DNA. Here the sample spans about 480,000 clones, about 91% being singletons. Only one count was recorded for this clone. This rearrangement joins TRBV28 to TRBJ1-2, with D possibly being TRBD1 (6 bases). This receptor was identified in a woman aged 45-65 years with COVID-19, enrolled during active disease. Sequencing used peripheral blood. In DNA, the CDR3 is TGTGCCAGCAGTTTGGGACTACAGGGATGGGGCTACACCTTC. This translates into CASSLGLQGWGYTF.